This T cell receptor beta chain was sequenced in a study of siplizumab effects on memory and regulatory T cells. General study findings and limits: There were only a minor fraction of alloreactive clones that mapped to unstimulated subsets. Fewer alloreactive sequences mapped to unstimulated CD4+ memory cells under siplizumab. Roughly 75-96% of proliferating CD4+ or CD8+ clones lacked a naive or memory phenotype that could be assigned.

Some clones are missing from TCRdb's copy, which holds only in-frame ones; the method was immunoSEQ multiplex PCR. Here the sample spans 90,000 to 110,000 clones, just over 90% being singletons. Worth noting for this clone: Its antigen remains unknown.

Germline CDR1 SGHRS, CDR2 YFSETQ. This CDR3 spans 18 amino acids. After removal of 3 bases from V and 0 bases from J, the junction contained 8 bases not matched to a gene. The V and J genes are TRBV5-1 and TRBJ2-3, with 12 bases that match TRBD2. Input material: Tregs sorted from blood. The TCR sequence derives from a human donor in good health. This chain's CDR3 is CASSSFPGTSGSTDTQYF. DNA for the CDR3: TGCGCCAGCAGCTCTTTCCCCGGGACTAGCGGGAGCACAGATACGCAGTATTTT.